This is a list of T cell receptor beta chains from one sample in a study of T cells in Graves' hyperthyroidism and ophthalmopathy. TCRdb re-called the multiplex PCR reads with MiXCR, one entry per CDR3 protein. This sample has hundreds of thousands of distinct CDR3 sequences, with roughly 13% found just once. Specimen: blood. The source of these receptors is a young woman with Graves' hyperthyroidism. CDR3s leave out the opening cysteine and the closing phenylalanine or tryptophan. D genes are given only for firm matches. Expanded clones are given a class, and other clones once, few, many or no size at all.

d_call clone_size j_call v_call cdr3_aa
TRBD2 NA TRBJ2-2 TRBV20-1 SAASGGGTGELF
NA few TRBJ2-7 TRBV7-2 ASSPLGGVSSYEQY
NA many TRBJ2-3 TRBV4-1 ASSQVNLVSTDTQY
TRBD1 many TRBJ1-1 TRBV11-1 ASSFPPGQDEAF
NA many TRBJ1-3 TRBV7-8 ASSLRSAMSSGNTIY
TRBD2 many TRBJ2-3 TRBV7-8 ASSLAEREWTDTQY
NA NA TRBJ1-3 TRBV18 ASSPGWIASRSGNTIY
NA NA TRBJ1-4 TRBV10-3 AIRGRDEKLF
NA few TRBJ1-1 TRBV29-1 SVESGGATEAF
NA many TRBJ2-1 TRBV6-1 ASIPARGSPLSYNEQF
TRBD1 many TRBJ1-1 TRBV5-6 ASSSETGWSTEAF
NA NA TRBJ2-6 TRBV6-2/TRBV6-3 ASSSGTKSSSGANVLT
TRBD2 NA TRBJ2-5 TRBV4-2 ASSQATSGRGYETQY
NA many TRBJ1-1 TRBV12-3/TRBV12-4 ASSLMGDTEAF
TRBD1 NA TRBJ1-1 TRBV5-1 ASRTGTGAGGTEAF
NA many TRBJ2-3 TRBV10-2 ASSERGSTDTQY
TRBD2 many TRBJ2-1 TRBV5-1 ASSPWTSGRGDNEQF
TRBD1 few TRBJ1-5 TRBV6-1 ASSEAPPGQGNQPQH
NA NA TRBJ1-6 TRBV19 ASSSQTREDNSPLH
NA many TRBJ2-5 TRBV7-8 ASSSLDPNNGETQY